These 5 T cell receptor beta chains share one sample of origin, sequenced in a study of cytomegalovirus exposure and HLA in healthy donors (dated by TCRdb to the late 2010s). The library was produced with the immunoSEQ multiplex PCR assay. Entries here come from immuneACCESS through TCRdb and include only in-frame sequences with V and J called. Some clones fail to appear in such tables; in the studies checked, an unresolved V gene covers under half of the shortfall, and the cause of the remainder is unknown. This sample comprises 98,000 or so clones, under 97% of them detected only once. The ten largest account for 0.67% of the sample. Sequencing was performed on PBMCs. These receptors came from a woman younger than 30 in good health and CMV-seronegative.

This clone was seen only once. The chain uses TRBV6-5 and TRBJ1-6; a weak D match, TRBD1 (6 bases). V lost 8 bases and J lost 3, with 8 bases in between. This CDR3 has 13 residues. Germline CDR1 and CDR2: MNHEY and SVGAGI. The CDR3 reads CASQGFYNSPLHF. In DNA, the CDR3 is TGTGCCAGCCAGGGGTTCTATAATTCACCCCTCCACTTT.

This rearrangement joins TRBV11-3 to TRBJ2-3; 8 bases fit TRBD1. Germline lookup yields CDR1 SGHNT and CDR2 YENEEA. This CDR3 has 14 residues. Trimming at V came to 6 bases and at J to 2 bases, leaving 4 bases not matched to a gene. The CDR3 DNA sequence: TGTGCCAGCAGTCAGGGGGCATCCACAGATACGCAGTATTTT. Protein sequence: CASSQGASTDTQYF. Full variable domain (missing parts from reference TRBV11-3 and TRBJ2-3): EAGVVQSPRYKIIEKKQPVAFWCNPISGHNTLYWYLQNLGQGPELLIRYENEEAVDDSQLPKDRFSAERLKGVDSTLKIQPAELGDSAVYLCASSQGASTDTQYFGPGTRLTVL.

The chain combines TRBV2 with TRBJ2-3, with 9 bases lining up with TRBD1. Trimming at V came to 8 bases and at J to 0 bases, leaving 6 bases not matched to a gene. The CDR3 consists of 15 residues. Germline CDR1 and CDR2: SNHLY and FYNNEI. The CDR3 spells CASGGTGTSTDTQYF. The CDR3, as DNA: TGTGCCAGCGGGGGGACAGGGACTAGCACAGATACGCAGTATTTT.

The CDR3: CASSVEFSGGAYEQFF. The DNA of the CDR3 is TGTGCCAGCAGCGTAGAGTTTAGCGGGGGGGCGTATGAGCAGTTCTTC. This rearrangement joins TRBV9 to TRBJ2-1, with TRBD2 matching 11 bases. Germline V lookup: CDR1 SGDLS, CDR2 YYNGEE. The V and J ends lost 0 bases and 8 bases, in that order; junction bases with no gene match: 7. This CDR3 is 16 amino acids long.

A single count supports this clone. This chain joins TRBV2 and TRBJ2-7; the D gene is possibly TRBD1 (5 bases). CDR1 SNHLY and CDR2 FYNNEI come from the germline V gene. The CDR3 is made up of 12 amino acids. V shed 11 bases and J shed 3 bases, with 14 bases lying between them. CDR3 region: CARRGSGYEQYF. The CDR3, as DNA: TGTGCCCGTAGGGGTTCGGGCTACGAGCAGTACTTC.